This TCR beta chain was observed in a study of Graves' ophthalmopathy and Graves' hyperthyroidism. This CDR3 comprises 11 residues. The J segment lost 11 bases and the V segment lost 5 bases, leaving 6 bases of the junction unmatched. Germline V CDR1 and CDR2: DFQATT, SNEGSKA (reference sequence). This clonotype occurred many times. Its target is not known. Amplification of the TCR beta CDR3 regions used RNA transcripts (as template). RT-PCR with HTBI primers came first, then second-round multiplex PCR. TCRdb used MiXCR to reprocess the multiplex PCR reads, holding one entry per CDR3 protein. The sample has approximately 330,000 distinct CDR3 sequences; roughly a sixth are singletons. Ophthalmopathic donors had moderate-to-severe activity, CAS ≥3 and NOSPECS ≥4, with disease that had lasted under 3 months. Patients were left out if they had other autoimmune diseases, uncontrolled infections, pregnancy or lactation. A volume of 10 ml of fresh peripheral blood supplied the PBMCs.

Study results and caveats: Blood repertoires reportedly contained most expanded thyroid clonotypes above 0.001 frequency.

The sequence derives from an adult man with Graves' ophthalmopathy. The chain is built from TRBV20-1 and TRBJ1-1; 9 bases are shared with TRBD1. Source material: peripheral blood. DNA of the CDR3: TGCAGTGCTTGGGACAGGGCGGAGGCTTTCTTT. Translation: CSAWDRAEAFF.